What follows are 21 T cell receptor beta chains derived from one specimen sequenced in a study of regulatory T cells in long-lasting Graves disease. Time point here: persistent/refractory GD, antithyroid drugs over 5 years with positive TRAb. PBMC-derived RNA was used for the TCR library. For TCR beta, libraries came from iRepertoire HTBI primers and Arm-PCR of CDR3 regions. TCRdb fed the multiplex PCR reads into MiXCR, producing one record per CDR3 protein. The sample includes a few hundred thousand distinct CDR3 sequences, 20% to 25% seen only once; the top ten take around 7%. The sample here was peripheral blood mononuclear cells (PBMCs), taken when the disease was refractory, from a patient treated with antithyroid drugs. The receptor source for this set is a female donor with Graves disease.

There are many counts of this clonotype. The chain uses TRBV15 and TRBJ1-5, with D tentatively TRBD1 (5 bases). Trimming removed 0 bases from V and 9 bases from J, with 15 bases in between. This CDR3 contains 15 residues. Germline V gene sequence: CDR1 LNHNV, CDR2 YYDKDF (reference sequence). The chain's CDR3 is CATSRDPGGTRPQHF. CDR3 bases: TGTGCCACCAGCAGAGATCCGGGGGGGACTCGGCCCCAGCATTTT.

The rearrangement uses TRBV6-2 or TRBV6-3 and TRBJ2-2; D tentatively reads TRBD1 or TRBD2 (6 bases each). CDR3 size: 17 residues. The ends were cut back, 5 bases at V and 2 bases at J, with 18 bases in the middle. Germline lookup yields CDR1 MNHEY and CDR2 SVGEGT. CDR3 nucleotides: TGTGCCAGCAGTAAGGGGGACGGGACTCTTAACACCGGGGAGCTGTTTTTT. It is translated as CASSKGDGTLNTGELFF.

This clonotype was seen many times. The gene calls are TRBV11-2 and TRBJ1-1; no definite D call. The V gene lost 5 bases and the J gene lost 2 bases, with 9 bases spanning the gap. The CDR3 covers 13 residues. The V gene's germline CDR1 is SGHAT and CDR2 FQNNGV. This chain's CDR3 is CASSTPKNTEAFF. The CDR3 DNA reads TGTGCCAGCAGCACCCCCAAAAACACTGAAGCTTTCTTT.

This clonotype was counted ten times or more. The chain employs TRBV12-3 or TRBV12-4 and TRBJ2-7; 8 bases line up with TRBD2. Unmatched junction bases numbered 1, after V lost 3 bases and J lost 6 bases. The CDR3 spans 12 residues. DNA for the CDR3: TGTGCCAGCAGTTTCGGGACTAGCGAGCAGTACTTC. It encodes CASSFGTSEQYF.

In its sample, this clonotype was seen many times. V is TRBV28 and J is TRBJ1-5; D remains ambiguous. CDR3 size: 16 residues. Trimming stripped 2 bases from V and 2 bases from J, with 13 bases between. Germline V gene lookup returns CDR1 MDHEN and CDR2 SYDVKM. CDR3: CASSLTKGYGNQPQHF. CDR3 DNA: TGTGCCAGCAGTTTAACCAAGGGATATGGCAATCAGCCCCAGCATTTT.

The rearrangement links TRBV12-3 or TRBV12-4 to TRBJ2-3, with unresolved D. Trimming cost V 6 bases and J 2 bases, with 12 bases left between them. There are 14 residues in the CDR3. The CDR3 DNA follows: TGTGCCAGCAGCCCAAAACGGGTCACAGATACGCAGTATTTT. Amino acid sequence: CASSPKRVTDTQYF.

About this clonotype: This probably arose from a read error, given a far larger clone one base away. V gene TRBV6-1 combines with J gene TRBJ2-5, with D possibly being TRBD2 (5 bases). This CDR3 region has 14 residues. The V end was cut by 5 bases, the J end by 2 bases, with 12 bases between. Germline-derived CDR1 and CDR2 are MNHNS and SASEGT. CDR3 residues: CASSSRPGQETQYF. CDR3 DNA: TGTGCCAGCAGTAGCCGACCGGGGCAAGAGACCCAGTACTTC.

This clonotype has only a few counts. The CDR3 loop is CASSLQVLNTEAFF. In DNA form, the CDR3 reads TGTGCCAGCAGCTTACAGGTCTTGAACACTGAAGCTTTCTTT. J is TRBJ1-1 and V is TRBV7-9; no clear D gene. Deletions cut 2 bases from V and 0 bases from J, with 7 bases between. This CDR3 contains 14 residues. Germline values: CDR1 SEHNR, CDR2 FQNEAQ (reference sequence).

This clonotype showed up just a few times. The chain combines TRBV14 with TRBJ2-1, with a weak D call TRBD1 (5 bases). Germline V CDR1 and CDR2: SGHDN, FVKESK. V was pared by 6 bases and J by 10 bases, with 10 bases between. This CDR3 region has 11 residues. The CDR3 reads CASSRTYEQFF. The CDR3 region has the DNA TGTGCCAGCAGTCGGACATACGAGCAGTTCTTC.

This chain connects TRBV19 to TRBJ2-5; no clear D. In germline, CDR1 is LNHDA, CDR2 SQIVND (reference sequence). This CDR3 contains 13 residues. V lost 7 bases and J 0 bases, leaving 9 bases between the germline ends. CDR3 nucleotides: TGTGCCAGTAACGGGCAGAACCAAGAGACCCAGTACTTC. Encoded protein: CASNGQNQETQYF.

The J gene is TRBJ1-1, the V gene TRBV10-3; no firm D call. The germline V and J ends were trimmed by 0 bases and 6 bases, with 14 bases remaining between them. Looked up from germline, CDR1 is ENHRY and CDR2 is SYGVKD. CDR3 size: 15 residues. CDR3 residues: CAISESNSAGAEAFF. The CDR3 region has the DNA TGTGCCATCAGTGAGTCAAACTCGGCGGGCGCTGAAGCTTTCTTT.

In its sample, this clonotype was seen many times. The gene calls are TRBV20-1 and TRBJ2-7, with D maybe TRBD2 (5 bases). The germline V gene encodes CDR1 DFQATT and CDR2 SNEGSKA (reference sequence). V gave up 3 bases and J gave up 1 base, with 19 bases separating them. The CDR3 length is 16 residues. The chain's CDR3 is CSASPMRASDSYEQYF. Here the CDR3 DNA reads TGCAGTGCTAGCCCCATGCGGGCGAGCGATTCCTACGAGCAGTACTTC.

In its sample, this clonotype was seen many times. CDR3 in amino acids: CASSLGQHNSPLHF. In DNA, the CDR3 is TGTGCCAGCAGTTTGGGGCAGCATAATTCACCCCTCCACTTT. The chain carries TRBV28 and TRBJ1-6; D is perhaps TRBD1 (5 bases). The CDR3 covers 14 residues. The germline CDR1 and CDR2 sequences are MDHEN and SYDVKM. With 3 bases removed from V and 5 bases from J, the gap between germline ends came to 8 bases. The entire variable domain, with the rest obtained from reference TRBV28 and TRBJ1-6, is as follows: DVKVTQSSRYLVKRTGEKVFLECVQDMDHENMFWYRQDPGLGLRLIYFSYDVKMKEKGDIPEGYSVSREKKERFSLILESASTNQTSMYLCASSLGQHNSPLHFGNGTRLTVT.

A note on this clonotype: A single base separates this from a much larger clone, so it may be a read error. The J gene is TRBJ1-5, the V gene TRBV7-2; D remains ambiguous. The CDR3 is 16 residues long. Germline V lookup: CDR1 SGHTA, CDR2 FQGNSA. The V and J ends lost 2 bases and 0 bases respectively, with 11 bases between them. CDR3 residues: CASSLRRSVSNQPQHF. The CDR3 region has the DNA TGTGCCAGCAGCTTACGGAGGTCGGTTAGCAATCAGCCCCAGCATTTT.

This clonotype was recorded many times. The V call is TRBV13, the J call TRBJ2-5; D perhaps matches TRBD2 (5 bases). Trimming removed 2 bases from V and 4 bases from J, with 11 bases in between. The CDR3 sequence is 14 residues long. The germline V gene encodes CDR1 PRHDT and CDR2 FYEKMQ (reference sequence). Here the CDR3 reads CASSLPGSGETQYF. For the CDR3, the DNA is TGTGCCAGCAGCTTACCGGGGAGCGGAGAGACCCAGTACTTC.

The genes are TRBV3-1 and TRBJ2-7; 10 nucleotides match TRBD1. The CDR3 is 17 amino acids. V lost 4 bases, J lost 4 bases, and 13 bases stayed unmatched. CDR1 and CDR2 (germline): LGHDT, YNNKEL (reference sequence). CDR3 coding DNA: TGTGCCAGCAGCCGCACCCTGAGGGGGACAGGGGCTTACGAGCAGTACTTC. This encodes CASSRTLRGTGAYEQYF.

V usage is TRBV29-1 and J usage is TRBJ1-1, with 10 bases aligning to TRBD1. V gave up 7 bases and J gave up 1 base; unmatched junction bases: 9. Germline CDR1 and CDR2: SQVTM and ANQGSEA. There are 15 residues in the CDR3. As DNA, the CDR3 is TGCAGCGCAGTCCCGGGACAGGGGCCGAACACTGAAGCTTTCTTT. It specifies CSAVPGQGPNTEAFF. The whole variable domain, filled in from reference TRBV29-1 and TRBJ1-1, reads SAVISQKPSRDICQRGTSLTIQCQVDSQVTMMFWYRQQPGQSLTLIATANQGSEATYESGFVIDKFPISRPNLTFSTLTVSNMSPEDSSIYLCSAVPGQGPNTEAFFGQGTRLTVV.

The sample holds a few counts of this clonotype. The CDR3 region is CSAWINYGYTF. The CDR3 nucleotides are TGCAGTGCTTGGATTAACTATGGCTACACCTTC. The chain employs TRBV20-1 and TRBJ1-2; the D is unclear. Germline V lookup: CDR1 DFQATT, CDR2 SNEGSKA (reference sequence). The V gene lost 5 bases and the J gene lost 1 base, with 5 bases spanning the gap. The length of the CDR3 is 11 residues.

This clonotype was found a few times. As DNA, the CDR3 is TGCAGTGCTAGAGAGGCAGAAACTCTACAAGAGACCCAGTACTTC. This translates into CSAREAETLQETQYF. J is TRBJ2-5 and V is TRBV20-1; D is unclear. Germline V CDR1 and CDR2: DFQATT, SNEGSKA (reference sequence). The CDR3 runs 15 residues. V lost 0 bases to trimming and J lost 2 bases, with 13 bases between them.

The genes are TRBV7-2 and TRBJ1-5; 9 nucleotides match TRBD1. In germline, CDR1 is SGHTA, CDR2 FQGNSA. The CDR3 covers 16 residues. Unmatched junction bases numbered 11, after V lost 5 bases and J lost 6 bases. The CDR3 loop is CASSLTGTGFGQPQHF. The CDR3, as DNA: TGTGCCAGCAGCCTAACCGGGACAGGGTTCGGTCAGCCCCAGCATTTT.

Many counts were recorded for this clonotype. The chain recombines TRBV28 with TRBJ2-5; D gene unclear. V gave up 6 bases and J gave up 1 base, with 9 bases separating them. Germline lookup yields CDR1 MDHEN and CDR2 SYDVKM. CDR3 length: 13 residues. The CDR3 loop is CASSTTVQETQYF. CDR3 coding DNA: TGTGCCAGCAGCACGACCGTCCAAGAGACCCAGTACTTC.